These T cell receptor beta chains were read from a single sample in a study of blood T cell repertoires in COVID-19. Generated by immunoSEQ multiplex PCR, the TCRdb table keeps only in-frame clones and is missing some. The data hold roughly 230,000 clones, with 90% observed a single time. The sequencing sample was made of peripheral blood. The receptor source for this set is a woman aged 55-69 years with COVID-19, enrolled during active disease. Both conserved end residues are part of each CDR3. The D gene is left open where the match is weak. Where a row states a size, it is once, few, many or the class of an expanded clone; other rows omit it.

D,V,size,J,CDR3,DNA
.,TRBV12-3/TRBV12-4,.,TRBJ2-5,CASSFIQGETQYF,TGTGCCAGCAGTTTTATCCAGGGAGAGACCCAGTACTTC
TRBD1,TRBV7-3,once,TRBJ2-2,CASSLTDRGTGELFF,TGTGCCAGCAGCTTAACGGACAGGGGCACCGGGGAGCTGTTTTTT
TRBD2,TRBV10-1,.,TRBJ2-7,CATLAGSYEQYF,TGCGCCACCCTAGCGGGCTCCTACGAGCAGTACTTC
.,TRBV9,.,TRBJ2-5,CASSALGAGETQYF,TGTGCCAGCAGCGCACTGGGGGCGGGAGAGACCCAGTACTTC
TRBD1,TRBV4-1,few,TRBJ1-5,CASSPLSVGGVGQPQHF,TGCGCCAGCAGCCCTCTGTCGGTAGGGGGCGTTGGTCAGCCCCAGCATTTT
TRBD1,TRBV5-4,.,TRBJ1-1,CASSSPTGGNTEAFF,TGTGCCAGCAGCTCCCCGACAGGGGGGAACACTGAAGCTTTCTTT
.,TRBV19,.,TRBJ2-1,CASSTQGNEQFF,TGTGCCAGTAGTACACAGGGAAATGAGCAGTTCTTC
TRBD1,TRBV6-5,.,TRBJ1-2,CASSYGTGGDYGYTF,TGTGCCAGCAGTTACGGGACAGGGGGAGACTATGGCTACACCTTC
TRBD2,TRBV4-2,.,TRBJ2-3,CASSQGSGGSKDTQYF,TGTGCCAGCAGCCAAGGGAGCGGGGGGAGTAAAGATACGCAGTATTTT
.,TRBV6-2/TRBV6-3,.,TRBJ2-7,CASSYSPNADEQYF,TGTGCCAGCAGTTACTCCCCGAATGCGGACGAGCAGTACTTC
TRBD1,TRBV5-1,.,TRBJ2-5,CASSSGGEGETQYF,TGCGCCAGCAGCTCAGGGGGCGAGGGAGAGACCCAGTACTTC
TRBD1,TRBV4-2,.,TRBJ1-1,CASSQAEAGGIGTEAFF,TGTGCCAGCAGCCAGGCCGAAGCAGGGGGCATTGGAACTGAAGCTTTCTTT
.,TRBV21-1,few,TRBJ1-5,CASSKGEACHNQPQHF,TGTGCCAGCAGCAAAGGGGAGGCCTGCCACAATCAGCCCCAGCATTTT
.,TRBV4-3,.,TRBJ1-2,CASSQDILAAYGYTF,TGCGCCAGCAGCCAAGATATTTTAGCAGCTTATGGCTACACCTTC
TRBD1,TRBV6-2/TRBV6-3,.,TRBJ2-1,CASSSPGQGLYNEQFF,TGTGCCAGCAGTTCCCCGGGACAGGGGTTATACAATGAGCAGTTCTTC
.,TRBV3-1/TRBV3-2,once,TRBJ1-2,CASSPNYGGYTF,TGTGCCAGCAGCCCGAACTACGGAGGCTACACCTTC
.,TRBV10-3,.,TRBJ1-5,CAISELSNQPQHF,TGTGCCATCAGTGAGCTTAGCAATCAGCCCCAGCATTTT
.,TRBV7-2,.,TRBJ2-1,CASVLALSSYNEQFF,TGTGCCAGCGTACTAGCTCTGAGCTCCTACAATGAGCAGTTCTTC
TRBD1,TRBV5-4,once,TRBJ1-2,CASSSTPPGGDGYTF,TGTGCCAGCAGTTCGACCCCCCCAGGGGGCGATGGCTACACCTTC
TRBD1,TRBV15,few,TRBJ2-7,CATSREYGTDSSYEQYF,TGTGCCACCAGCAGAGAGTATGGGACAGACAGCTCCTACGAGCAGTACTTC
TRBD1,TRBV5-1,.,TRBJ1-2,CASSSGTGIGYGYTF,TGCGCCAGCAGTTCCGGGACAGGGATTGGCTATGGCTACACCTTC
.,TRBV29-1,.,TRBJ1-6,CSVGGVGNSPLHF,TGCAGCGTCGGCGGGGTGGGTAATTCACCCCTCCACTTT
.,TRBV20-1,.,TRBJ1-2,CSARAGYGYTF,TGCAGTGCTAGAGCGGGCTATGGCTACACCTTC
.,TRBV15,once,TRBJ1-1,CATSSSEATEAFF,TGTGCCACCAGCAGCTCAGAGGCGACTGAAGCTTTCTTT
TRBD1,TRBV19,.,TRBJ1-5,CASSPPVSRGDQPQHF,TGTGCCAGTAGTCCCCCGGTCTCCAGGGGGGATCAGCCCCAGCATTTT
TRBD1,TRBV4-1,.,TRBJ1-5,CASSPWTGDQPQHF,TGCGCCAGCAGCCCCTGGACAGGGGATCAGCCCCAGCATTTT
TRBD1,TRBV5-1,.,TRBJ1-1,CASSDGTGDRTEAFF,TGCGCCAGCAGCGATGGGACAGGGGATCGGACTGAAGCTTTCTTT
TRBD1,TRBV2,.,TRBJ1-3,CASSQDRAGNTIYF,TGTGCCAGCAGCCAAGACAGGGCTGGAAACACCATATATTTT
.,TRBV3-1/TRBV3-2,.,TRBJ1-1,CASSPSLNTEAFF,TGTGCCAGCAGCCCTTCCCTGAACACTGAAGCTTTCTTT
TRBD1,TRBV6-5,.,TRBJ1-2,CASSYSGQGASYGYTF,TGTGCCAGCAGTTACTCGGGGCAGGGGGCGAGCTATGGCTACACCTTC
.,TRBV6-1,.,TRBJ2-2,CASSEARGYTGELFF,TGTGCCAGCAGTGAAGCCCGGGGATACACCGGGGAGCTGTTTTTT
TRBD1,TRBV2,.,TRBJ1-1,CASSLGQVTGAFF,TGTGCCAGCAGTTTAGGACAGGTGACTGGGGCTTTCTTT
.,TRBV19,.,TRBJ1-2,CASKRDSGGYTF,TGTGCCAGCAAGCGGGACTCCGGTGGCTACACCTTC
TRBD2,TRBV9,few,TRBJ2-1,CASSRAGSSYNEQFF,TGTGCCAGCAGCAGAGCGGGGAGCTCCTACAATGAGCAGTTCTTC
.,TRBV5-4,once,TRBJ2-7,CASSSQRKPLEQYF,TGTGCCAGCAGCTCCCAGCGGAAACCCCTCGAGCAGTACTTC
.,TRBV7-8,.,TRBJ1-5,CASSLGGSGLNQPQHF,TGTGCCAGCAGCTTAGGTGGTTCAGGACTCAATCAGCCCCAGCATTTT
.,TRBV5-1,.,TRBJ1-2,CASSPGVAGLANYGYTF,TGCGCCAGCAGCCCCGGGGTGGCAGGCCTAGCTAACTATGGCTACACCTTC
TRBD1,TRBV19,.,TRBJ1-1,CASISIRDRGLNTEAFF,TGTGCCAGTATCTCTATCCGGGACAGGGGTCTCAACACTGAAGCTTTCTTT
.,TRBV30,.,TRBJ2-5,CAWSVLAGRETQYF,TGTGCCTGGAGTGTACTGGCGGGGAGGGAGACCCAGTACTTC
.,TRBV4-3,.,TRBJ1-2,CASSQDFRGGYTF,TGCGCCAGCAGCCAAGATTTCCGAGGAGGCTACACCTTC
.,TRBV5-6,once,TRBJ1-5,CASSPSLSGQPQHF,TGTGCCAGCAGCCCGAGCCTATCGGGTCAGCCCCAGCATTTT
TRBD1,TRBV7-2,.,TRBJ1-5,CASSLAPIVGTGGSNQPQHF,TGTGCCAGCAGCTTAGCCCCCATTGTTGGGACAGGGGGAAGCAATCAGCCCCAGCATTTT
.,TRBV19,.,TRBJ1-2,CASRAGMLNGYTF,TGTGCCAGTCGGGCGGGGATGCTGAATGGCTACACCTTC
TRBD2,TRBV29-1,.,TRBJ2-3,CSEGSGGTADTQYF,TGCAGCGAAGGTAGCGGGGGAACGGCAGATACGCAGTATTTT
.,TRBV27,.,TRBJ2-7,CASTSLQGSEQYF,TGTGCCAGCACTAGCCTACAGGGAAGCGAGCAGTACTTC